Following are 19 T cell receptor beta chains from one sample sequenced in a study of T-cell memory formation after mild COVID-19. TCRdb itself ran the 5' RACE reads through MiXCR, one entry per CDR3 protein. The sample carries more than 250,000 distinct CDR3 sequences, roughly 16% recorded once. The specimen sequenced was PBMCs or a T cell subset sorted from them (not recorded which). These TCRs come from a young man who had mild COVID-19 (a few samples of this study predate the infection). Cell type and time point are not known.

The CDR3 DNA sequence: TGTGCCAGCAGCTTAATCGGGCAGGACGAGCAGTACGTC. Encoded protein: CASSLIGQDEQYV. The chain combines TRBV7-9 with TRBJ2-7, with D uncertain. V lost 2 bases to trimming and J lost 5 bases, with 10 bases between them. Germline CDR1 SEHNR, CDR2 FQNEAQ (reference sequence). CDR3 size: 13 residues.

The chain is built from TRBV21-1 and TRBJ2-3; the D call of TRBD1 is as the table states it, not checked on the DNA. TRBV21-1 is flagged as a pseudogene. The CDR3 is 16 amino acids. The CDR3: CASSKTRDRATDTQYF. For the CDR3, the DNA is TGTGCCAGCAGCAAAACGAGGGACAGGGCTACAGATACGCAGTATTTT.

This clonotype was seen only a few times. The chain combines TRBV5-1 with TRBJ2-7, with 13 positions matching TRBD2. J lost 7 bases, V lost 5 bases, and 9 bases had no gene match. The germline gives CDR1 SGHRS, CDR2 YFSETQ. The CDR3 spans 15 residues. The CDR3 nucleotides are TGCGCCAGCAGTTCTCCGGGACTAGCGGGGAAAGAGCAGTACTTC. Translating it yields CASSSPGLAGKEQYF.

This chain connects TRBV4-3 to TRBJ1-1, with a weak D call TRBD1 (5 bases). CDR1 is LGHNA, CDR2 YSLEER, per germline. Trimming removed 0 bases at V and 5 bases at J, with 16 bases between. This CDR3 is 16 amino acids long. The CDR3 bases are TGCGCCAGCAGCCAAGATCTGCCTGGGCGGGGGACTGAAGCTTTCTTT. This gives the protein CASSQDLPGRGTEAFF.

The chain joins TRBV9 to TRBJ2-7, with 12 bases fitting TRBD2. V lost 3 bases to trimming and J lost 3 bases; unmatched junction nucleotides: 4. This CDR3 spans 15 amino acids. CDR1 SGDLS and CDR2 YYNGEE come from the germline V gene. CDR3 sequence reads: CASSAGLAGSYEQYF. The CDR3 region has the DNA TGTGCCAGCAGCGCAGGACTAGCGGGGAGCTACGAGCAGTACTTC.

This rearrangement joins TRBV12-3 or TRBV12-4 to TRBJ2-2; possibly TRBD1 or TRBD2 for D (6 bases each). The CDR3 is made up of 13 amino acids. The ends were cut back, 7 bases at V and 5 bases at J, with 11 bases in the middle. The CDR3 nucleotides are TGTGCCAGCAAGGGGGGCCGGACCGGGGAGCTGTTTTTT. Protein sequence: CASKGGRTGELFF.

This clonotype has a handful of counts. The chain recombines TRBV7-9 with TRBJ2-7; D is possibly TRBD1 (6 bases). Trimming shortened V by 1 base and J by 7 bases, and 8 bases separated the two germline ends. Germline CDR1 and CDR2: SEHNR and FQNEAQ (reference sequence). The CDR3 consists of 12 residues. The CDR3 DNA follows: TGTGCCAGCAGCTTAGAGGGGGTGGAGCAGTACGTC. Protein product: CASSLEGVEQYV.

V gene TRBV5-6 combines with J gene TRBJ1-1; D uncertain. Trimming took 4 bases from V and 1 from J, leaving 8 bases between them. Germline values: CDR1 SGHDT, CDR2 YYEEEE. The CDR3 has 13 residues. The CDR3 protein is CASSAGPNTEAFF. The DNA of the CDR3 is TGTGCCAGCAGCGCTGGACCGAACACTGAAGCTTTCTTT.

V usage is TRBV14 and J usage is TRBJ2-3; unclear D gene. CDR3 length: 14 residues. Germline V gives CDR1 SGHDN, CDR2 FVKESK. V shed 4 bases and J shed 0 bases, with 8 bases lying between them. The CDR3 region has the DNA TGTGCCAGCAGCCGGCAGGCTAGCACAGATACGCAGTATTTT. Translated, it gives CASSRQASTDTQYF.

This clonotype was seen more than once but under ten times. The chain links TRBV30 to TRBJ2-2; D not resolved. V was trimmed by 8 bases and J by 5 bases, leaving 12 bases between them. Germline CDR1 is GTSNPN and CDR2 is SVGIG (reference sequence). The CDR3 length is 12 residues. CDR3 loop: CARGLGTGELFF. CDR3 in DNA: TGTGCCCGCGGCCTGGGAACCGGGGAGCTGTTTTTT.

This clonotype turned up a few times. The CDR3 is CASSVEGGTEAFF. CDR3 sequence (DNA): TGTGCCAGCAGCGTCGAGGGGGGGACTGAAGCTTTCTTT. The rearrangement joins TRBV7-9 to TRBJ1-1; D is possibly TRBD1 (6 bases). Trimming cost V 5 bases and J 5 bases, with 12 bases left between them. CDR3 length equals 13 residues. The germline CDR1 and CDR2 sequences are SEHNR and FQNEAQ (reference sequence).

There are many counts of this clonotype. The V and J genes are TRBV4-1 and TRBJ2-5; D not resolved. Per germline, CDR1 MGHRA and CDR2 YSYEKL. The CDR3 extends over 13 amino acids. The ends were cut back, 1 base at V and 5 bases at J, with 8 bases in the middle. CDR3 DNA: TGCGCCAGCAGCCAAGCTCCGACGGAGACCCAGTACTTC. Its protein is CASSQAPTETQYF.

The chain recombines TRBV21-1 with TRBJ2-7; the table's D call, TRBD1, was not checked against the DNA. TRBV21-1 is a pseudogene. The CDR3 extends over 14 amino acids. The CDR3 is CASGSTGPTYEQYF. DNA of the CDR3: TGTGCCAGCGGATCTACAGGGCCGACCTACGAGCAGTACTTC.

The V gene is TRBV5-1, the J gene TRBJ1-6; TRBD1 is a possible D gene (5 bases). The CDR3 totals 17 residues. The V end was cut by 2 bases, the J end by 8 bases, with 20 bases between. Germline assignment: CDR1 SGHRS and CDR2 YFSETQ. The CDR3 DNA is TGCGCCAGCAGCTTAGGAGTGGTGACCAGGGACCATTCACCCCTCCACTTT. Translating gives CASSLGVVTRDHSPLHF.

The chain carries TRBV9 and TRBJ2-3, with D tentatively TRBD2 (7 bases). V dropped 2 bases and J dropped 4 bases, with 20 bases sitting between them. CDR1 and CDR2 (germline): SGDLS, YYNGEE. This CDR3 spans 17 amino acids. CDR3 protein: CASSVKLGGAFADTQYF. The DNA of the CDR3 is TGTGCCAGCAGCGTCAAGTTGGGGGGGGCCTTCGCAGATACGCAGTATTTT.

The V and J genes are TRBV4-1 and TRBJ1-5, with D hard to call. The V gene lost 0 bases and the J gene lost 7 bases, with 10 bases spanning the gap. Germline CDR1 reads MGHRA; CDR2 reads YSYEKL. The CDR3 is 14 amino acids. CDR3 protein: CASSQDGTGQPQHF. The DNA for the CDR3 is TGCGCCAGCAGCCAAGATGGTACGGGGCAGCCCCAGCATTTT.

This clonotype was seen only a few times. This chain connects TRBV7-9 to TRBJ1-2, with a weak D call TRBD1 (6 bases). Between the trimmed V and J ends, which lost 6 bases and 3 bases, there was a span of 17 bases. CDR3 length: 15 amino acids. Germline V lookup: CDR1 SEHNR, CDR2 FQNEAQ (reference sequence). The CDR3 protein is CASSKMGAKDYGYTF. In DNA, the CDR3 is TGTGCCAGCAGTAAAATGGGGGCCAAGGACTATGGCTACACCTTC.

The chain uses TRBV12-3 or TRBV12-4 and TRBJ2-2; D not certain. The ends were cut back, 7 bases at V and 6 bases at J, with 9 bases in the middle. The CDR3 totals 12 residues. This CDR3 reads CASNPGPGELFF. CDR3 nucleotide sequence: TGTGCCAGCAATCCTGGCCCCGGGGAGCTGTTTTTT.

The chain combines TRBV5-4 with TRBJ2-6; maybe TRBD1 (5 bases). The CDR3 runs 21 residues. Between the trimmed V and J ends, which lost 4 bases and 0 bases, there was a span of 26 bases. Per germline, CDR1 SGHNT and CDR2 YYREEE (reference sequence). DNA for the CDR3: TGTGCCAGCAGCCAAAGGAGACAGATTCCTTTCCTCAGCTCTGGGGCCAACGTCCTGACTTTC. Protein sequence: CASSQRRQIPFLSSGANVLTF. Using reference TRBV5-4 and TRBJ2-6 for the parts outside the CDR3, the full variable domain is ETGVTQSPTHLIKTRGQQVTLRCSSQSGHNTVSWYQQALGQGPQFIFQYYREEENGRGNFPPRFSGLQFPNYSSELNVNALELDDSALYLCASSQRRQIPFLSSGANVLTFGAGSRLTVL.